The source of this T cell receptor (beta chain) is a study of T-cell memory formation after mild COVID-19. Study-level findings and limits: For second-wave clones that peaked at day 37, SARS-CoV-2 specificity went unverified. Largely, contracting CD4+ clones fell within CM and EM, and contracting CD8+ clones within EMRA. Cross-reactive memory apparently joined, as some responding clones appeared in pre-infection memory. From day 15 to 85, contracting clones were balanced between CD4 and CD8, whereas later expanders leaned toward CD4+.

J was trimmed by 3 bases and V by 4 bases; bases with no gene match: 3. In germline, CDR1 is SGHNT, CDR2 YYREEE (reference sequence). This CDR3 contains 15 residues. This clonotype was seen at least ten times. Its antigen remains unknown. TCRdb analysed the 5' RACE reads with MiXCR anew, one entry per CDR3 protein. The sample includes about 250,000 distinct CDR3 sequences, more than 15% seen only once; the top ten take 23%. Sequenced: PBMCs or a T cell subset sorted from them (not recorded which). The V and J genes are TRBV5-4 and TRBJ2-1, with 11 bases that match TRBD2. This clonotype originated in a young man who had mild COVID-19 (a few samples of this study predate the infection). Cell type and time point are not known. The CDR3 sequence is CASSLLAGGYNEQFF. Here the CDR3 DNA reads TGTGCCAGCAGCCTCCTAGCGGGGGGCTACAATGAGCAGTTCTTC.